The rows below give T cell receptor beta chains drawn from one sample of a study of shared clonotypes between healthy human individuals. Here immunoSEQ multiplex PCR was the method, and the copy in TCRdb shows in-frame clones only, minus some. The sample has more than 1,200,000 clones, roughly 98.5% seen once. The sample consisted of naive CD4+ T cells sorted from blood. These receptors were collected from a man aged 30 to 45 in good health. Both conserved end residues are part of each CDR3. The D gene is left open where the match is weak. Some rows have no size entry. The others give once, few or many, or a class for an expanded clone.

d_gene: .
j_gene: TRBJ2-7
v_gene: TRBV4-1
abundance: .
CDR3aa: CASSQEVGGNEQYF
CDR3nt: TGCGCCAGCAGCCAAGAGGTAGGCGGGAACGAGCAGTACTTC

d_gene: TRBD2
j_gene: TRBJ2-1
v_gene: TRBV15
abundance: once
CDR3aa: CATSSLGGGRWSNEQFF
CDR3nt: TGTGCCACCAGCAGCCTGGGGGGAGGGAGGTGGTCAAATGAGCAGTTCTTC

d_gene: .
j_gene: TRBJ1-1
v_gene: TRBV5-5
abundance: once
CDR3aa: CASSVGGYTEAFF
CDR3nt: TGTGCCAGCAGCGTTGGAGGATACACTGAAGCTTTCTTT

d_gene: .
j_gene: TRBJ1-1
v_gene: TRBV5-1
abundance: .
CDR3aa: CASSPGGTEAFF
CDR3nt: TGCGCCAGCAGCCCTGGGGGGACTGAAGCTTTCTTT

d_gene: .
j_gene: TRBJ2-7
v_gene: TRBV11-2
abundance: .
CDR3aa: CASSPDVITEQYF
CDR3nt: TGTGCCAGCAGCCCGGACGTAATAACCGAGCAGTACTTC

d_gene: TRBD2
j_gene: TRBJ2-7
v_gene: TRBV18
abundance: .
CDR3aa: CASSPGGSTSYEQYF
CDR3nt: TGTGCCAGCTCACCGGGCGGGAGCACATCCTACGAGCAGTACTTC

d_gene: TRBD2
j_gene: TRBJ2-2
v_gene: TRBV10-3
abundance: once
CDR3aa: CAIRPLAGGPNTGELFF
CDR3nt: TGTGCCATCCGCCCCCTAGCGGGAGGTCCCAACACCGGGGAGCTGTTTTTT

d_gene: .
j_gene: TRBJ2-3
v_gene: TRBV21-1
abundance: .
CDR3aa: CASSRKTGTGYKSKTDTQYF
CDR3nt: TGTGCCAGCAGCAGAAAAACCGGGACAGGGTACAAATCTAAGACAGATACGCAGTATTTT

d_gene: .
j_gene: TRBJ2-1
v_gene: TRBV15
abundance: .
CDR3aa: CATSRDQGNEQFF
CDR3nt: TGTGCCACCAGCAGAGATCAAGGGAATGAGCAGTTCTTC

d_gene: TRBD2
j_gene: TRBJ2-1
v_gene: TRBV7-3
abundance: .
CDR3aa: CASTLAGGAYNEQFF
CDR3nt: TGTGCCAGCACCTTGGCGGGAGGCGCCTACAATGAGCAGTTCTTC

d_gene: .
j_gene: TRBJ1-4
v_gene: TRBV5-4
abundance: .
CDR3aa: CASSLGATNEKLFF
CDR3nt: TGTGCCAGCAGCTTGGGTGCAACTAATGAAAAACTGTTTTTT

d_gene: .
j_gene: TRBJ2-7
v_gene: TRBV6-6
abundance: .
CDR3aa: CASSHRAAYEQYF
CDR3nt: TGTGCCAGCAGTCACCGGGCCGCCTACGAGCAGTACTTC

d_gene: TRBD1
j_gene: TRBJ2-1
v_gene: TRBV9
abundance: once
CDR3aa: CASSEGQAYGNNEQFF
CDR3nt: TGTGCCAGCAGCGAGGGACAGGCTTATGGGAACAATGAGCAGTTCTTC

d_gene: .
j_gene: TRBJ2-6
v_gene: TRBV18
abundance: once
CDR3aa: CASSPLPIQGFGANVLTF
CDR3nt: TGTGCCAGCTCACCCTTGCCCATACAGGGATTTGGGGCCAACGTCCTGACTTTC

d_gene: .
j_gene: TRBJ2-5
v_gene: TRBV28
abundance: .
CDR3aa: CASMGRQNQETQYF
CDR3nt: TGTGCCAGCATGGGAAGGCAAAATCAAGAGACCCAGTACTTC

d_gene: TRBD2
j_gene: TRBJ2-1
v_gene: TRBV15
abundance: .
CDR3aa: CATSRELALGGNEQFF
CDR3nt: TGTGCCACCAGCAGAGAACTAGCGTTAGGTGGGAATGAGCAGTTCTTC

d_gene: .
j_gene: TRBJ2-1
v_gene: TRBV5-8
abundance: .
CDR3aa: CASSLGTASSGYNEQFF
CDR3nt: TGTGCCAGCAGCCTAGGGACCGCTTCTTCGGGCTACAATGAGCAGTTCTTC

d_gene: .
j_gene: TRBJ2-1
v_gene: TRBV7-2
abundance: .
CDR3aa: CASSFTGGWGYNEQFF
CDR3nt: TGTGCCAGCAGCTTCACTGGGGGCTGGGGTTACAATGAGCAGTTCTTC

d_gene: .
j_gene: TRBJ1-5
v_gene: TRBV30
abundance: .
CDR3aa: CAWSVLGTSNQPQHF
CDR3nt: TGTGCCTGGAGTGTACTGGGGACGAGCAATCAGCCCCAGCATTTT

d_gene: .
j_gene: TRBJ2-3
v_gene: TRBV5-1
abundance: .
CDR3aa: CASSLQYRTDTQYF
CDR3nt: TGCGCCAGCAGCCTGCAGTACCGCACAGATACGCAGTATTTT